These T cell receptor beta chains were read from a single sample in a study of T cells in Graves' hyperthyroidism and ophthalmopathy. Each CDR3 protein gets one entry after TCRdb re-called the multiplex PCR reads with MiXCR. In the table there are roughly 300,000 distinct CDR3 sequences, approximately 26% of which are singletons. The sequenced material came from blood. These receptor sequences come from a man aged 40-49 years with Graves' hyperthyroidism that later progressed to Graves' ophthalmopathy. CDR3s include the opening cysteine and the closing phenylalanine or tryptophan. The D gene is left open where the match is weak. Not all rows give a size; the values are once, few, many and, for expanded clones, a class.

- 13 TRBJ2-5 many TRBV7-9 TGTGCCAGCAGCTTCGCCAAGAAAGAGACCCAGTACTTC CASSFAKKETQYF
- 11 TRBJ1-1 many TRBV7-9 TGTGCCAGCAGCCCGAGCACTGAAGCTTTCTTT CASSPSTEAFF
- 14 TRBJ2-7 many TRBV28 TGTGCCAGCGTCATGTCCAGCGGGTCCTACGAGCAGTACTTC CASVMSSGSYEQYF
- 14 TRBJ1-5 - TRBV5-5 TGTGCCAGCAGCCCGGCAAGTTTCAATCAGCCCCAGCATTTT CASSPASFNQPQHF
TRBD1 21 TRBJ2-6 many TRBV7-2 TGTGCCAGCAGCTTTAGGTCGGTCTGGACAGGGGGCTTCTCTGGGGCCAACGTCCTGACTTTC CASSFRSVWTGGFSGANVLTF
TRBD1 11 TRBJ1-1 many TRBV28 TGTGCCCGATACACAGGGGGTGAAGCTTTCTTT CARYTGGEAFF
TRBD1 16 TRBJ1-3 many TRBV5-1 TGCGCCAGCAGCTTGACGTTATGGACAGGGCAGGACACCATATATTTT CASSLTLWTGQDTIYF
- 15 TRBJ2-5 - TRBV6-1 TGTGCCAGCACGAGTAAGACTAGTAATCAAGAGACCCAGTACTTC CASTSKTSNQETQYF
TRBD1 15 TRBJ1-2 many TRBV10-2 TGCGCCAGCAGAGGTCAACCGGGACAGGGCTATGGCTACACCTTC CASRGQPGQGYGYTF
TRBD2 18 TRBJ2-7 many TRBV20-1 TGCAGTGCTAGTTTTAGGACTAGCGGGAGGGCCCATCTAGGGGAGCAGTACTTC CSASFRTSGRAHLGEQYF
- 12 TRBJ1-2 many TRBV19 TGTGCCACCCTCAGAGGGAACTATGGCTACACCTTC CATLRGNYGYTF
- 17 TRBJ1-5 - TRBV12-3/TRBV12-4 TGTGCCAGCAGCCGCTTCTCAGGGGTGGTAGAAAATCAGCCCCAGCATTTT CASSRFSGVVENQPQHF
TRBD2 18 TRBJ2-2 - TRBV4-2 TGTGCCAGCAGCCAACCGGGACTAGCGGGAGTTAGTACCGGGGAGCTGTTTTTT CASSQPGLAGVSTGELFF
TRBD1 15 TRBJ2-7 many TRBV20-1 TGCAGTGCTAGACCCCCCGGGGACAGGGTGGGTGAGCAGTACTTC CSARPPGDRVGEQYF
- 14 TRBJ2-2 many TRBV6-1 TGTGCCAGCAGGGAACACCAGGTCACCGGGGAGCTGTTTTTT CASREHQVTGELFF
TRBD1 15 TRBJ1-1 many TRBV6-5 TGTGCCAGCAGTTCATCGACAGGGCTGAACACTGAAGCTTTCTTT CASSSSTGLNTEAFF
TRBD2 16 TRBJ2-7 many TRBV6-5 TGTGCCAGCAGCCGGGGGGGCAGGCAAGGCTCCTACGAGCAGTACTTC CASSRGGRQGSYEQYF
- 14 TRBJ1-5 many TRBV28 TGTGCCACGCGACAACAATATAGCAATCAGCCCCAGCATTTT CATRQQYSNQPQHF
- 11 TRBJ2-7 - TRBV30 TGTGCCTGGAGTGCGGCAGCCGAGCAGTACTTC CAWSAAAEQYF
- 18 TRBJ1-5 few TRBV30 TGTGCCTGGAGTGTCCCCACAAGTTGGGGATATAGCAATCAGCCCCAGCATTTT CAWSVPTSWGYSNQPQHF
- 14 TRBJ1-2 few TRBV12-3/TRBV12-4 TGTGCCAGCAGTTTATGGCCGGGGAACTATGGCTACACCTTC CASSLWPGNYGYTF
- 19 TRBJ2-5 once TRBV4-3 TGCGCCAGCAGCCAAAGACGACCCCGGCCAGGAGCCTACCAAGAGACCCAGTACTTC CASSQRRPRPGAYQETQYF
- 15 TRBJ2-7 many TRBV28 TGTGCCAGCAGTTCGGGGCCCGTGGAACTCGGCGAGCAGTACTTC CASSSGPVELGEQYF
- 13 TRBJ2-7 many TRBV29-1 TGCAGCGCTCTACAGGGCTATGCCTACGAGCAGTACTTC CSALQGYAYEQYF
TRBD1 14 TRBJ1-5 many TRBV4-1 TGCGCCAGCAGCCAAGCAGGGGGCGATCAGCCCCAGCATTTT CASSQAGGDQPQHF
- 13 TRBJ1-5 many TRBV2 TGTGCCAGCACCAGACAGAGCAATCAGCCCCAGCATTTT CASTRQSNQPQHF
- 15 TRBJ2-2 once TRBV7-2 TGTGCCAGCCATAGCCAGGGGCATCTCATCGGGGAGCTGTTTTTT CASHSQGHLIGELFF
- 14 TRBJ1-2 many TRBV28 TGTGCCAGCTCCTCAACCCCCAGGGCCAATGGCTACACCTTC CASSSTPRANGYTF
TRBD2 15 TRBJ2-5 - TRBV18 TGTGCCAGCTCACCAACTAGAGGGACTAGACCTACCCAGTACTTC CASSPTRGTRPTQYF
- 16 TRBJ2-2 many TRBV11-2 TGTGCCAGCAGCTTAGACAGGGGAGGGAACACCGGGGAGCTGTTTTTT CASSLDRGGNTGELFF
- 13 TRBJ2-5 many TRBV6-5 TGTGCCAGCAGTCCAGGGGTAGTGGAGACCCAGTACTTC CASSPGVVETQYF
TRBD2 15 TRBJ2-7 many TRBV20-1 TGCAGTGCTAGAGATACGGGGAGGGCCCAAAGTGAGCAGTACTTC CSARDTGRAQSEQYF
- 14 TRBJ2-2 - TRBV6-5 TGTGCCAGCAGCTACCGGGTAGCGACCGGGGAGCTGTTTTTT CASSYRVATGELFF
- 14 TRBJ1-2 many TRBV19 TGTGCCAGTAGTATTAAGGGTTCTTATTATGGCTACACCTTC CASSIKGSYYGYTF
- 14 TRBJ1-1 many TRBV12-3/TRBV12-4 TGTGCCAGCAGTCGGACCGGTGATGCCACTGAAGCTTTCTTT CASSRTGDATEAFF
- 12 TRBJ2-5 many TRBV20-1 TGCAGTGCTCGTACTAGGGAGGAGACCCAGTACTTC CSARTREETQYF
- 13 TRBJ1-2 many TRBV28 TGTGCCAGCAGACAGACACCGAATCGCGGCTACACCTTC CASRQTPNRGYTF
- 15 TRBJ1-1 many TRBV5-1 TGCGCCAGCAGCTTGGTGGGCGGGTTCGACACTGAAGCTTTCTTT CASSLVGGFDTEAFF
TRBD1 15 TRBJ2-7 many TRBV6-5 TGTGCCAGCAGTTTGGATTCCGGGACAGGGCGGGAGCAGTACTTC CASSLDSGTGREQYF
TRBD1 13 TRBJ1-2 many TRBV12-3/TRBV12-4 TGTGCCACCCTCCGGCAGGGGGACTATGGCTACACCTTC CATLRQGDYGYTF
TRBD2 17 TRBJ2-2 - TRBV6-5 TGTGCCAGCAGTTACTCGTCCTCTAGCGGGACCTCCGGGGAGCTGTTTTTT CASSYSSSSGTSGELFF
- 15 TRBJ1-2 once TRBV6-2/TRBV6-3 TGTGCCAGCAGTTACGATAGACTACTAATCTATGGCTACACCTTC CASSYDRLLIYGYTF
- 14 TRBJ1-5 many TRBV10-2 TGCGCCAGCAGTGAGGGACAGCTCAATCAGCCCCAGCATTTT CASSEGQLNQPQHF
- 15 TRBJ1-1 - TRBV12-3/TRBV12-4 TGTGCCAGCAGTTTTCCAGGTACCATGAACACTGAAGCTTTCTTT CASSFPGTMNTEAFF
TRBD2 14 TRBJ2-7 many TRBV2 TGTGCCAGTTTCCGGGCGGGAGGTGCCTACGAGCAGTACTTC CASFRAGGAYEQYF
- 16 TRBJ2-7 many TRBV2 TGTGCCAGCAGTGATCCCCCGGAGGGGGAGGGCTACGAGCAGTACTTC CASSDPPEGEGYEQYF
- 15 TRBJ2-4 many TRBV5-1 TGCGCCAGCAGCTCCCCCGGGACTCTGGGGGACATTCAGTACTTC CASSSPGTLGDIQYF
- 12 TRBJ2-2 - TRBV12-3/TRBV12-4 TGTGCCAGCAGTGCGGGGACAGGGGAGCTGTTTTTT CASSAGTGELFF
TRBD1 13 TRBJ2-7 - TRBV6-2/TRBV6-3 TGTGCCAGCAGCTGGGGACAGAAATACGAGCAGTACTTC CASSWGQKYEQYF
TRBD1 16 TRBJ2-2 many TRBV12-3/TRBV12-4 TGTGCCAGCAGTCCTAGGGGACAGGAGAACACCGGGGAGCTGTTTTTT CASSPRGQENTGELFF
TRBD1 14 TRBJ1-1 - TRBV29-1 TGCAGCGTTGAGGCCGAACAGGGGAGGGAGGTAGCTTTCTTT CSVEAEQGREVAFF
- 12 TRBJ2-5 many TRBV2 TGTGCCAGCAGGGTATCACAAGAGACCCAGTACTTC CASRVSQETQYF